The present T cell receptor beta chain was sequenced within a study of blood T cell repertoires in COVID-19. In the study overall: COVID-19 samples from acute and convalescent phases originated in the United States, Italy and Spain. The cDNA or gDNA used as material had been derived from T cells, B-cell-depleted T cells, or PBMCs.

Source study methods: Amplification with reference gene primers provided the estimates of nucleated cell counts. The table came from immunoSEQ multiplex PCR; TCRdb's copy has only in-frame clones and leaves some out. V, J and clone size were drawn from that table, and D and trimming were deduced from the DNA. The data contain roughly 150,000 clones, about 90% of them singletons. This clone has only one observation. Sequenced material: peripheral blood. The TCR originated in a man aged 55 to 70 with acute or convalescent COVID-19.

The CDR3 loop reads CAFLVQGYEQYF. CDR3 coding DNA: TGTGCCTTCCTCGTACAGGGCTACGAGCAGTACTTC. The J gene is TRBJ2-7, the V gene TRBV30; the D gene is possibly TRBD1 (6 bases). CDR1 GTSNPN and CDR2 SVGIG come from the germline V gene (reference sequence). Between the trimmed V and J ends, which lost 7 bases and 3 bases, there was a span of 13 bases. This CDR3 comprises 12 residues.